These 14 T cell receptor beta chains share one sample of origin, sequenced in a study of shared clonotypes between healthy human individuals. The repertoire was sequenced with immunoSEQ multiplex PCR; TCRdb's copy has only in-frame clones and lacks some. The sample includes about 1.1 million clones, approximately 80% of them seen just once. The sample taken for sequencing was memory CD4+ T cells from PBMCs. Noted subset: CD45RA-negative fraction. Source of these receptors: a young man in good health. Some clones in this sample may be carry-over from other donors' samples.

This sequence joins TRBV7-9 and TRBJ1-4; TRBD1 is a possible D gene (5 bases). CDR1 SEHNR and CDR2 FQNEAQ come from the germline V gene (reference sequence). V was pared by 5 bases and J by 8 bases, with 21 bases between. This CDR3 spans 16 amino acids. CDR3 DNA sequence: TGTGCCAGCAGCCCCCCTCTTCAGGGTGTAGGAGAAAAACTGTTTTTT. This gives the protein CASSPPLQGVGEKLFF. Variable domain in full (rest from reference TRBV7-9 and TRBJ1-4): DTGVSQNPRHKITKRGQNVTFRCDPISEHNRLYWYRQTLGQGPEFLTYFQNEAQLEKSRLLSDRFSAERPKGSFSTLEIQRTEQGDSAMYLCASSPPLQGVGEKLFFGSGTQLSVL.

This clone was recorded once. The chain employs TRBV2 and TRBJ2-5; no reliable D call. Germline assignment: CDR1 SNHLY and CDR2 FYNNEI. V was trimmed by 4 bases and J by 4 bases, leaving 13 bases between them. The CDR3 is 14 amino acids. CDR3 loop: CASSGARSVETQYF. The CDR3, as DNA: TGTGCCAGCAGTGGAGCGCGTTCCGTAGAGACCCAGTACTTC.

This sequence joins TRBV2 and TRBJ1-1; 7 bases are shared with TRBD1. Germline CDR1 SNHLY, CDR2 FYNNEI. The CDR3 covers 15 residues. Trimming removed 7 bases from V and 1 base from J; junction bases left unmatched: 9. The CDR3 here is CASNWVRTGNTEAFF. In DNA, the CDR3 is TGTGCCAGCAATTGGGTCAGGACAGGGAACACTGAAGCTTTCTTT.

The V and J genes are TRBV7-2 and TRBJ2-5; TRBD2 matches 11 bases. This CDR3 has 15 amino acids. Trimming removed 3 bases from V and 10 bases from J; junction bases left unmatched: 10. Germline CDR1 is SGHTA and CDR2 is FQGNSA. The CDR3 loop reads CASSFLAGGPGGQYF. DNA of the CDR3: TGTGCCAGCAGCTTCCTAGCGGGAGGACCGGGGGGCCAGTACTTC. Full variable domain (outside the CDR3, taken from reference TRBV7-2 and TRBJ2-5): GAGVSQSPSNKVTEKGKDVELRCDPISGHTALYWYRQSLGQGLEFLIYFQGNSAPDKSGLPSDRFSAERTGGSVSTLTIQRTQQEDSAVYLCASSFLAGGPGGQYFGPGTRLLVL.

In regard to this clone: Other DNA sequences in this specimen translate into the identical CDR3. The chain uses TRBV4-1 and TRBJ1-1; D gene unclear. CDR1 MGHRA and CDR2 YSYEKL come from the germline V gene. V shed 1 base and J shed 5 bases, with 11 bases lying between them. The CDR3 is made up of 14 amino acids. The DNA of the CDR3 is TGCGCCAGCAGCCAAGTCGGGTCGGGGACTGAAGCTTTCTTT. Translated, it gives CASSQVGSGTEAFF.

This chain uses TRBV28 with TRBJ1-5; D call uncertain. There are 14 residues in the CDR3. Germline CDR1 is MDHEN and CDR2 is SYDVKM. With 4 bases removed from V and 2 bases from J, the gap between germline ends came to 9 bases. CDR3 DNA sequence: TGTGCCAGCAGTTCTCCCTCGGGCAATCAGCCCCAGCATTTT. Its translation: CASSSPSGNQPQHF.

The CDR3 sequence: CASSHVLAGGPNEQFF. The CDR3 nucleotides read TGTGCCAGCAGCCACGTACTAGCGGGAGGGCCCAATGAGCAGTTCTTC. The chain carries TRBV4-2 and TRBJ2-1, with 13 bases that match TRBD2. The V gene end was trimmed by 3 bases and the J gene end by 6 bases; junction bases not matched to a gene: 5. Germline CDR1 is LGHNA and CDR2 is YNFKEQ. The CDR3 spans 16 residues.

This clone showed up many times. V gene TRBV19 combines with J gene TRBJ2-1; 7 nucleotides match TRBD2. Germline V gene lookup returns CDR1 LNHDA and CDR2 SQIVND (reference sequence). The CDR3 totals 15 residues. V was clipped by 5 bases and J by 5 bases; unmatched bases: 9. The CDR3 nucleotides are TGTGCCAGTAGTCCAGGAGGCGGGAGAAACAATGAGCAGTTCTTC. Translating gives CASSPGGGRNNEQFF.

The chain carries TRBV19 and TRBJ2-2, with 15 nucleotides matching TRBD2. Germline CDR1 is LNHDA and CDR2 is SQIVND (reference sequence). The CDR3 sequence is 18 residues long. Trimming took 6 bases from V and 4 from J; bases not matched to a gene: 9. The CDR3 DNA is TGTGCCAGTAGGATACACGGGACTAGCGGGAGGCGCACCGGGGAGCTGTTTTTT. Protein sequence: CASRIHGTSGRRTGELFF. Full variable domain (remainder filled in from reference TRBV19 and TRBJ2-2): DGGITQSPKYLFRKEGQNVTLSCEQNLNHDAMYWYRQDPGQGLRLIYYSQIVNDFQKGDIAEGYSVSREKKESFPLTVTSAQKNPTAFYLCASRIHGTSGRRTGELFFGEGSRLTVL.

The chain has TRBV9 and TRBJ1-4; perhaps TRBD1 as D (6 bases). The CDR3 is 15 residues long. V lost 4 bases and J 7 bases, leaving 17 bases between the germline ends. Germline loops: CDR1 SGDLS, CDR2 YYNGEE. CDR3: CASSLTRGFPEKLFF. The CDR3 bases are TGTGCCAGCAGCTTAACCAGGGGTTTTCCTGAAAAACTGTTTTTT.

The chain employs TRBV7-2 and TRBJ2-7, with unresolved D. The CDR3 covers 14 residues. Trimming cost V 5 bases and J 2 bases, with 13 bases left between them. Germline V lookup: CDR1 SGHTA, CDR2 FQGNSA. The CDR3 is CASSRTTRAYEQYF. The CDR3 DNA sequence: TGTGCCAGCAGCCGAACGACGCGAGCCTACGAGCAGTACTTC.

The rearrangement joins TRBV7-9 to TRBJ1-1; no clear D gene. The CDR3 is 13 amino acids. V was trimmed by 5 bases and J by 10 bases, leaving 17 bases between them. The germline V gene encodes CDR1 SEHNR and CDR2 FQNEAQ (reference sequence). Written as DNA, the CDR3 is TGTGCCAGCAGCCCCGACGCCCGAATAGGAGCTTTCTTT. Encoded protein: CASSPDARIGAFF. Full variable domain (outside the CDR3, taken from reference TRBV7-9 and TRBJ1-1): DTGVSQNPRHKITKRGQNVTFRCDPISEHNRLYWYRQTLGQGPEFLTYFQNEAQLEKSRLLSDRFSAERPKGSFSTLEIQRTEQGDSAMYLCASSPDARIGAFFGQGTRLTVV.

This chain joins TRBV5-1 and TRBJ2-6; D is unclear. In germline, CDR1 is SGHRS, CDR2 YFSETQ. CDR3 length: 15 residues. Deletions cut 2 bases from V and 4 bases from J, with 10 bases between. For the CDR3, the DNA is TGCGCCAGCAGCTTAAATTTAGGGGGGGCCAACGTCCTGACTTTC. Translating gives CASSLNLGGANVLTF.

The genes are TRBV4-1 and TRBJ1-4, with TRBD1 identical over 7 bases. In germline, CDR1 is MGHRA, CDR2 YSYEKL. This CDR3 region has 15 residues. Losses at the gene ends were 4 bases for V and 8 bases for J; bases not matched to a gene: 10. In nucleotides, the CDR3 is TGCGCCAGCAGCCGAGAGACAGGGAAGGAAGAAAAACTGTTTTTT. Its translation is CASSRETGKEEKLFF.